This T cell receptor (beta chain) comes out of a study of type 1 and type 2 diabetes patients. Study in general: Samples came from type 1 diabetic, type 2 diabetic or nondiabetic people, recruited in China. Study-level points and caveats: In CD4+ and CD8+ T cells, type 2 diabetes diversity exceeded type 1.

Genomic DNA was the PCR template. A primer set of 30 forward and 13 reverse primers amplified the CDR3. TCRdb reprocessed the multiplex PCR reads with MiXCR, giving one entry per CDR3 protein. The table includes some 250,000 distinct CDR3 sequences, around 47% detected once. This clonotype has only a few counts. Its antigen is still unknown. No donor had another autoimmune disease or recent infection within four weeks. CDR3 length: 14 residues. Germline assignment: CDR1 LNHDA and CDR2 SQIVND (reference sequence). V lost 7 bases and J 0 bases, leaving 13 bases between the germline ends. The V call is TRBV19, the J call TRBJ2-7, with TRBD2 as a possible D gene (5 bases). The clonotype originates from a man aged 18 to 30 with type 2 diabetes. What was sequenced was peripheral blood mononuclear cells (PBMCs). The CDR3 coding sequence is TGTGCCAGTAAATCGGCCGGGGACTCCTACGAGCAGTACTTC. This encodes CASKSAGDSYEQYF.